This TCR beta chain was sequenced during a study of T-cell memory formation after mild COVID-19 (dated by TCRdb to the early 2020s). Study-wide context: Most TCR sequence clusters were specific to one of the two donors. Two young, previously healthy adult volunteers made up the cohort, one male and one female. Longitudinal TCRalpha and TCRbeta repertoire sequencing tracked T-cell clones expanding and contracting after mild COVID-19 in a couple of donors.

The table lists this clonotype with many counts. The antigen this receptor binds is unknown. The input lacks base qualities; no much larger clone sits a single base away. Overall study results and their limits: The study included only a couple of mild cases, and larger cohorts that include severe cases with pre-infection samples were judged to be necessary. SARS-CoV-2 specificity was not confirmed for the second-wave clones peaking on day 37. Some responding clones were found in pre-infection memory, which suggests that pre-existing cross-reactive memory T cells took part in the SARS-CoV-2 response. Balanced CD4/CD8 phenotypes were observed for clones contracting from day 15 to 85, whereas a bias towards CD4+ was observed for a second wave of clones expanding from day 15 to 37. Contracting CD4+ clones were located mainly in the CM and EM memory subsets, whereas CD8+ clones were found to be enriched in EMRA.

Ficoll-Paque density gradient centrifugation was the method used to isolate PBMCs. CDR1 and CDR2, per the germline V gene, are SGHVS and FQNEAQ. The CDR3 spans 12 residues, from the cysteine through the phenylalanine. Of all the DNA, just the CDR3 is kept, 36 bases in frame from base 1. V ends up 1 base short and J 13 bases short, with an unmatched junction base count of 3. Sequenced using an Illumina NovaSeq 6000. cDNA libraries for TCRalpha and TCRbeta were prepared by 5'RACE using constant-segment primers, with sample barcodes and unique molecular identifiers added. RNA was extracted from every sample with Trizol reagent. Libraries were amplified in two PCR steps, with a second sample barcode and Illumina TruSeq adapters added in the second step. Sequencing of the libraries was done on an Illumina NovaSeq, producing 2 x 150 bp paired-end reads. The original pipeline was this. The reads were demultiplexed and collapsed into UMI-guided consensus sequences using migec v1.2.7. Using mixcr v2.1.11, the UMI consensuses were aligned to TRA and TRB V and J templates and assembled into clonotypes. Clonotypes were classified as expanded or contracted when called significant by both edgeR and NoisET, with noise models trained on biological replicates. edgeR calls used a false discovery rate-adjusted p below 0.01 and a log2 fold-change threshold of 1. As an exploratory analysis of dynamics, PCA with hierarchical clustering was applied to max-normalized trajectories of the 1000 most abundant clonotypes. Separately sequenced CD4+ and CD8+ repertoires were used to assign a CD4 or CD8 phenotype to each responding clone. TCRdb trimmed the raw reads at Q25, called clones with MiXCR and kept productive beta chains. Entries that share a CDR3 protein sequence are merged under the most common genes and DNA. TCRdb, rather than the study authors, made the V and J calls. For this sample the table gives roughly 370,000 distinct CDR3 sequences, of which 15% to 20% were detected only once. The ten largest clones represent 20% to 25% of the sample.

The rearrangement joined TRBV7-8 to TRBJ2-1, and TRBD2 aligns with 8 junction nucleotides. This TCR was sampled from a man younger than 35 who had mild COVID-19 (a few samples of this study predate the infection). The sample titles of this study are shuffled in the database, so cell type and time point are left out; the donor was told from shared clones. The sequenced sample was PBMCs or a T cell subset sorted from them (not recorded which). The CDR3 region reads CASSLVSGGQFF. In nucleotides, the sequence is TGTGCCAGCAGCTTAGTCAGCGGGGGCCAGTTCTTC.